Each of the 32 T cell receptor beta chains below was sequenced from the same sample in a study of blood T cell repertoires in COVID-19. Using immunoSEQ multiplex PCR, the repertoire was profiled, and TCRdb retains in-frame clones only, with some absent. The data hold about 290,000 clones, with roughly 90% observed a single time. The sequenced material came from PBMCs or T cells enriched from blood (not recorded which). The receptors shown here come from a woman aged 40-49 years who had recovered from COVID-19.

The chain recombines TRBV30 with TRBJ1-6; D uncertain. V was cut by 2 bases and J by 6 bases, with 8 bases left in between. This CDR3 is built from 13 residues. Germline V gives CDR1 GTSNPN, CDR2 SVGIG (reference sequence). The CDR3 coding sequence is TGTGCCTGGAGTCCCATAGTTAATTCACCCCTCCACTTT. Its translation is CAWSPIVNSPLHF.

This clone turned up a few times. This chain joins TRBV4-1 and TRBJ2-7, with TRBD1 matching over 7 bases. The CDR3 consists of 14 residues. After removal of 4 bases from V and 2 bases from J, the junction contained 5 bases not matched to a gene. Germline CDR1 and CDR2: MGHRA and YSYEKL. CDR3: CASSPAGTAYEQYF. DNA for the CDR3: TGCGCCAGCAGCCCAGCAGGGACAGCCTACGAGCAGTACTTC.

The genes are TRBV18 and TRBJ2-7; no definite D call. CDR1 and CDR2 from the germline V gene are KGHSH and LQKENI. V lost 6 bases and J 0 bases, leaving 15 bases between the germline ends. The CDR3 has 15 residues. Written as DNA, the CDR3 is TGTGCCAGCTCCCCGACGGGTTTCAGCTCCTACGAGCAGTACTTC. This encodes CASSPTGFSSYEQYF.

The chain couples TRBV3-1 (or the pseudogene TRBV3-2) to TRBJ1-2; 8 bases align to TRBD1. The germline V gene encodes CDR1 LGHDT and CDR2 YNNKEL (reference sequence). V lost 0 bases, J lost 7 bases, and 4 bases stayed unmatched. The CDR3 has 14 residues. The chain's CDR3 is CASSQEDRAGGYTF. CDR3 bases: TGTGCCAGCAGCCAAGAGGACAGGGCGGGTGGCTACACCTTC.

This chain joins TRBV6-5 and TRBJ1-2; TRBD1 matches at 12 bases. There are 14 residues in the CDR3. V lost 7 bases to trimming and J lost 8 bases; unmatched junction nucleotides: 8. Per germline, CDR1 MNHEY and CDR2 SVGAGI. In nucleotides, the CDR3 is TGTGCCAGCAATCGGGACAGGGGGCTATACGGCTACACCTTC. It is translated as CASNRDRGLYGYTF.

The chain has TRBV6-5 and TRBJ2-2, with 7 positions matching TRBD2. V lost 6 bases and J lost 0; bases outside the gene matches: 4. This CDR3 spans 15 amino acids. Germline CDR1 reads MNHEY; CDR2 reads SVGAGI. CDR3 amino acids: CASRAAGTNTGELFF. The DNA of the CDR3 is TGTGCCAGCAGGGCAGCGGGAACGAACACCGGGGAGCTGTTTTTT.

This clone was counted only a few times. V gene TRBV9 combines with J gene TRBJ1-1, with D possibly matching TRBD1 (6 bases). The CDR3 consists of 14 residues. V gave up 7 bases and J gave up 0 bases, with 13 bases separating them. CDR1 SGDLS and CDR2 YYNGEE come from the germline V gene. DNA for the CDR3: TGTGCCAGCGCCGTGACAGGTATGAACACTGAAGCTTTCTTT. It yields the protein CASAVTGMNTEAFF.

The sample holds a few counts of this clone. The chain combines TRBV2 with TRBJ1-3; 8 nucleotides align to TRBD1. The trim removed 8 bases at V and 0 bases at J, leaving 12 bases unmatched. The CDR3 sequence is 17 residues long. The germline V gene has CDR1 SNHLY and CDR2 FYNNEI. Here the CDR3 DNA reads TGTGCCAGCTCCAAACCCTATACAGGGGGCTCTGGAAACACCATATATTTT. This sequence encodes CASSKPYTGGSGNTIYF.

This chain links TRBV10-3 with TRBJ2-1; D not certain. Germline V lookup: CDR1 ENHRY, CDR2 SYGVKD. V shed 5 bases and J shed 6 bases, with 8 bases lying between them. This CDR3 is 12 amino acids long. The CDR3 sequence: CAISHGINEQFF. CDR3 coding DNA: TGTGCCATCAGTCACGGTATCAATGAGCAGTTCTTC.

This chain joins TRBV28 and TRBJ2-7; 13 bases agree with TRBD2. The CDR3 sequence is 15 residues long. Trimming cost V 5 bases and J 6 bases; bases outside gene matches: 7. From germline, CDR1 is MDHEN and CDR2 SYDVKM. This CDR3 reads CASSIWTSGSFEQYF. The CDR3 bases are TGTGCCAGCAGTATTTGGACTAGCGGGAGTTTCGAGCAGTACTTC.

The V and J genes are TRBV9 and TRBJ1-1, with 9 positions matching TRBD1. CDR1 is SGDLS and CDR2 is YYNGEE in the germline V gene. After removal of 7 bases from V and 2 bases from J, the junction contained 6 bases not matched to a gene. CDR3 size: 14 residues. CDR3 sequence (DNA): TGTGCCAGCTCGATGGGACAGGGAAACACTGAAGCTTTCTTT. It yields the protein CASSMGQGNTEAFF.

The genes are TRBV30 and TRBJ2-2, with TRBD2 as a possible D gene (6 bases). The germline V and J ends were trimmed by 3 bases and 5 bases, with 13 bases remaining between them. The germline V gene encodes CDR1 GTSNPN and CDR2 SVGIG (reference sequence). This CDR3 has 14 amino acids. CDR3 DNA sequence: TGTGCCTGGAGCGGGGGATTCAATACCGGGGAGCTGTTTTTT. Translated: CAWSGGFNTGELFF.

The chain recombines TRBV7-9 with TRBJ1-5, with D possibly matching TRBD1 (5 bases). The germline V and J ends were trimmed by 1 base and 8 bases, with 9 bases remaining between them. CDR1 and CDR2 (germline): SEHNR, FQNEAQ (reference sequence). The CDR3 covers 13 residues. CDR3 loop: CASSLDGHKPQHF. CDR3 DNA sequence: TGTGCCAGCAGCTTAGACGGACATAAGCCCCAGCATTTT.

V is TRBV5-1 and J is TRBJ2-1, with TRBD2 matching over 14 bases. CDR1 is SGHRS and CDR2 is YFSETQ in the germline V gene. The CDR3 runs 16 residues. V trimming: 4 bases; J trimming: 8 bases; junction bases outside the gene matches: 8. The CDR3 sequence is CASSRTSGGYRDEQFF. For the CDR3, the DNA is TGCGCCAGCAGCCGGACTAGCGGGGGGTACAGGGATGAGCAGTTCTTC.

The chain combines TRBV7-6 with TRBJ2-7; 12 bases are a match to TRBD1. This CDR3 contains 16 residues. V trimming: 0 bases; J trimming: 5 bases; junction bases outside the gene matches: 5. The germline gives CDR1 SGHVS, CDR2 FNYEAQ. CDR3 protein: CASSLAPGTGGDEQYF. The CDR3 DNA reads as TGTGCCAGCAGCTTAGCCCCCGGGACAGGGGGCGACGAGCAGTACTTC.

This chain links TRBV10-3 with TRBJ1-1; tentatively, D is TRBD1 (6 bases). The CDR3 runs to 11 residues. Germline V CDR1 and CDR2: ENHRY, SYGVKD. V lost 7 bases and J 4 bases, leaving 7 bases between the germline ends. The DNA for the CDR3 is TGTGCCATCAAGGGGGTCACTGAAGCTTTCTTT. This gives the protein CAIKGVTEAFF.

This clone was observed once. This chain uses TRBV11-3 with TRBJ1-4, with D tentatively TRBD1 (5 bases). Trimming took 2 bases from V and 8 from J, leaving 9 bases between them. The germline CDR1 and CDR2 sequences are SGHNT and YENEEA. The CDR3 is 13 residues long. In nucleotides, the CDR3 is TGTGCCAGCAGCTTATCGGAGGGGGAAAAACTGTTTTTT. Translating gives CASSLSEGEKLFF.

Only a few counts were recorded for this clone. V and J are TRBV5-1 and TRBJ2-7; possibly TRBD1 for D (6 bases). The CDR3 is made up of 14 amino acids. Trimming removed 0 bases at V and 4 bases at J, with 11 bases between. Germline lookup yields CDR1 SGHRS and CDR2 YFSETQ. CDR3 nucleotides: TGCGCCAGCAGCTTGGAGCCGACAGGATACGAGCAGTACTTC. Amino acid sequence: CASSLEPTGYEQYF.

The chain joins TRBV5-1 to TRBJ1-1; D gene unclear. The ends were cut back, 4 bases at V and 4 bases at J, with 14 bases in the middle. The CDR3 length is 14 residues. Germline CDR1 reads SGHRS; CDR2 reads YFSETQ. CDR3 DNA: TGCGCCAGCAGCCTAGGGTGGGAGGCCACTGAAGCTTTCTTT. It yields the protein CASSLGWEATEAFF.

This clone showed up just once. The rearrangement joins TRBV5-6 to TRBJ2-2; no definite D call. CDR1 and CDR2 (germline): SGHDT, YYEEEE. This CDR3 has 16 residues. Trimming stripped 4 bases from V and 0 bases from J, with 13 bases between. The CDR3 DNA reads TGTGCCAGCAGCGAGTCCTGGTCCGCGAACACCGGGGAGCTGTTTTTT. Protein product: CASSESWSANTGELFF.

The V gene is TRBV6-5, the J gene TRBJ1-2; 8 bases map to TRBD1. CDR1 and CDR2 from the germline V gene are MNHEY and SVGAGI. V lost 6 bases and J lost 1; bases outside the gene matches: 7. The CDR3 runs to 15 residues. In DNA, the CDR3 is TGTGCCAGCAGAATGACAGGGGCCTTTAACTATGGCTACACCTTC. Its protein is CASRMTGAFNYGYTF.

This clone appeared a few times. A read error may produce the germline difference seen at one junction end. The chain joins TRBV7-7 to TRBJ2-2; D perhaps matches TRBD2 (6 bases). This CDR3 spans 16 amino acids. Per germline, CDR1 SSHAT and CDR2 FNYEAQ (reference sequence). CDR3 region: CASSLDGSGVTGELFF. The CDR3 DNA reads TGTGCTAGCAGCTTAGACGGATCGGGGGTTACCGGGGAGCTGTTTTTT. Filled out from reference TRBV7-7 and TRBJ2-2, the complete variable domain reads GAGVSQSPRYKVTKRGQDVTLRCDPISSHATLYWYQQALGQGPEFLTYFNYEAQPDKSGLPSDRFSAERPEGSISTLTIQRTEQRDSAMYRCASSLDGSGVTGELFFGEGSRLTVL.

This chain connects TRBV4-2 to TRBJ1-5, with 9 bases identical to TRBD1. The V gene's germline CDR1 is LGHNA and CDR2 YNFKEQ. This CDR3 spans 17 amino acids. J gave up 5 bases and V 1 base, and 9 bases lay outside the gene matches. The CDR3 coding sequence is TGTGCCAGCAGCCAAGCGGTGAACAGGGGGCCCGATCAGCCCCAGCATTTT. Translated: CASSQAVNRGPDQPQHF.

This clone was observed a few times. The chain employs TRBV7-2 and TRBJ1-6; 9 nucleotides line up with TRBD1. CDR3 length: 17 amino acids. J gave up 5 bases and V 0 bases, and 5 bases lay outside the gene matches. CDR1 and CDR2 (germline): SGHTA, FQGNSA. In nucleotides, the CDR3 is TGTGCCAGCAGCTTAGCGCCGGGACAGGGAAATAATTCACCCCTCCACTTT. Its translation: CASSLAPGQGNNSPLHF.

The chain uses TRBV18 and TRBJ2-7; TRBD2 matches at 9 bases. CDR3 length: 15 amino acids. The germline gives CDR1 KGHSH, CDR2 LQKENI. After removal of 4 bases from V and 4 bases from J, the junction contained 8 bases not matched to a gene. The CDR3 DNA reads as TGTGCCAGCTCACTTACGGTAGCGGGAGTGTACGAGCAGTACTTC. Protein sequence: CASSLTVAGVYEQYF.

The chain links TRBV19 to TRBJ1-1; 9 nucleotides match TRBD1. CDR3 size: 17 residues. With V trimmed by 3 bases and J by 0 bases, 8 bases remained unmatched. Germline CDR1 LNHDA, CDR2 SQIVND (reference sequence). The CDR3 DNA reads as TGTGCCAGTAGTATTCGCCGGGACAGGGAATTGAACACTGAAGCTTTCTTT. Amino acid sequence: CASSIRRDRELNTEAFF.

V is TRBV2 and J is TRBJ2-7; the D gene is possibly TRBD2 (5 bases). The germline CDR1 and CDR2 sequences are SNHLY and FYNNEI. The CDR3 is 14 amino acids. V gave up 7 bases and J gave up 2 bases, with 15 bases separating them. The CDR3 coding sequence is TGTGCCAGCATATCAGCCGGGGAACCCTACGAGCAGTACTTC. It encodes CASISAGEPYEQYF.

The genes are TRBV7-6 and TRBJ1-5; 7 positions agree with TRBD1. The V segment lost 6 bases and the J segment 0 bases; nucleotides outside the gene matches: 14. The CDR3 is 18 residues long. The germline gives CDR1 SGHVS, CDR2 FNYEAQ. As DNA, the CDR3 is TGTGCCAGCAGTAATCACGCCCCCAGGGGGTATAGCAATCAGCCCCAGCATTTT. Residues: CASSNHAPRGYSNQPQHF.

This chain links TRBV29-1 with TRBJ2-5, with 9 bases identical to TRBD2. This CDR3 contains 14 residues. V gave up 6 bases and J gave up 5 bases; unmatched junction bases: 10. Germline lookup yields CDR1 SQVTM and CDR2 ANQGSEA. The CDR3 loop reads CSVGGGGTSETQYF. Here the CDR3 DNA reads TGCAGCGTAGGGGGCGGGGGGACTAGCGAGACCCAGTACTTC.

This chain connects TRBV6-5 to TRBJ1-1, with 7 bases that match TRBD1. J gave up 1 base and V 6 bases, and 8 bases lay outside the gene matches. Germline V gene data show CDR1 as MNHEY and CDR2 as SVGAGI. The CDR3 runs to 15 residues. This CDR3 is CASRPPTGPNTEAFF. The CDR3 bases are TGTGCCAGCAGGCCCCCGACAGGGCCGAACACTGAAGCTTTCTTT.

A single count supports this clone. The rearrangement links TRBV27 to TRBJ1-4, with 12 bases identical to TRBD1. The ends lost 4 bases at V and 5 bases at J; junction bases unmatched: 8. CDR3 length: 17 residues. Per the germline V gene, CDR1 is MNHEY and CDR2 is SMNVEV (reference sequence). CDR3 amino acids: CASSSRDRGRTNEKLFF. Written as DNA, the CDR3 is TGTGCCAGCAGTTCCCGGGACAGGGGGCGGACGAATGAAAAACTGTTTTTT.

V is TRBV7-9 and J is TRBJ2-3; unclear D gene. Between the trimmed V and J ends, which lost 1 base and 6 bases, there was a span of 11 bases. In germline, CDR1 is SEHNR, CDR2 FQNEAQ (reference sequence). The length of the CDR3 is 14 residues. The CDR3 sequence: CASSLEGTVDTQYF. CDR3 DNA: TGTGCCAGCAGCTTAGAAGGCACAGTGGATACGCAGTATTTT.